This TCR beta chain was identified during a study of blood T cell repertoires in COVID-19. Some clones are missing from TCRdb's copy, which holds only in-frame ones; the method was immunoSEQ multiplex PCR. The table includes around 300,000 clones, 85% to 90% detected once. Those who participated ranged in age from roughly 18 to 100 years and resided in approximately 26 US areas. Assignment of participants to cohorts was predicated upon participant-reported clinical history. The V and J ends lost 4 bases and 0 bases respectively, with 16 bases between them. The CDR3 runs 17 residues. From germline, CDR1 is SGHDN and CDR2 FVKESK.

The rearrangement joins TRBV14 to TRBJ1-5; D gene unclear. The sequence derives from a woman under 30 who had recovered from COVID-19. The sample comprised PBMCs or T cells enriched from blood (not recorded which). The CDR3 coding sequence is TGTGCCAGCAGCCCTACGCACCTTTTCTATAGCAATCAGCCCCAGCATTTT. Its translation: CASSPTHLFYSNQPQHF. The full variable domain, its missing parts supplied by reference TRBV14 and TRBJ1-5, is EAGVTQFPSHSVIEKGQTVTLRCDPISGHDNLYWYRRVMGKEIKFLLHFVKESKQDESGMPNNRFLAERTGGTYSTLKVQPAELEDSGVYFCASSPTHLFYSNQPQHFGDGTRLSIL.